There are many counts of the clone carrying this TCR beta chain. Its antigen is currently unknown. Unmatched junction bases numbered 8, after V lost 4 bases and J lost 1 base. Germline lookup yields CDR1 GTSNPN and CDR2 SVGIG (reference sequence). The CDR3 is made up of 16 amino acids. This sample is drawn from a study of breast tumors, draining lymph nodes, adjacent tissues. Regarding the study as a whole: Tumor T cell lymph node origin was a supported hypothesis, not proven. Tumor TCR diversity was below lymph nodes but above nontumor tissue. Compared with basal-like, luminal-like tumors shared significantly more repertoire with nontumor tissue. The data were judged consistent with most tumor T cells coming from lymph node and expanding in tumor.

TCRdb processed the multiplex PCR reads anew with MiXCR; each CDR3 protein has one entry. This table holds hundreds of thousands of distinct CDR3 sequences, about 34% found once. Axillary draining lymph nodes of breast cancer patients supplied the node samples. The rearrangement uses TRBV30 and TRBJ1-3; 9 positions match TRBD1. The sequenced sample consisted of axillary lymph node tissue. This clonotype was sampled from a female donor with breast cancer. Some clones in this sample may be carry-over from other donors' samples. CDR3 in amino acids: CAWIRDRVRSGNTIYF. CDR3 DNA sequence: TGTGCCTGGATCCGGGACAGGGTTAGGTCTGGAAACACCATATATTTT.